The 9 T cell receptor beta chains below come from one sample, sequenced in a study of T cells in narcolepsy (dated by TCRdb to between 2018 and 2020). The library was produced with the immunoSEQ multiplex PCR assay. The immuneACCESS repertoire file appears here via TCRdb, limited to in-frame rearrangements. These files lack a portion of the clones; in checked studies, under half of the deficit traces to unresolved V genes, and the cause of the others is not known. The sample yields 35,000 to 40,000 clones; approximately 85% were counted once. Under 2% of the sample goes to the ten largest clones. The sequencing sample was made of CD45RA- memory CD4+ T cells from PBMCs. According to the study, the label for this sample's cell subset or site signals: memory T cells sorted ex vivo from peripheral blood. These receptors were obtained from a human donor with narcolepsy.

The rearrangement joins TRBV7-6 to TRBJ2-6; a weak D match, TRBD1 (6 bases). V gave up 5 bases and J gave up 4 bases, with 15 bases separating them. Germline CDR1 SGHVS, CDR2 FNYEAQ. The CDR3 consists of 16 residues. CDR3 in amino acids: CASSALTGPGANVLTF. The CDR3 DNA sequence: TGTGCCAGCAGCGCATTAACAGGGCCCGGGGCCAACGTCCTGACTTTC.

The J gene is TRBJ1-2, the V gene TRBV29-1; 7 bases fit TRBD1. Germline V lookup: CDR1 SQVTM, CDR2 ANQGSEA. This CDR3 has 18 amino acids. V was clipped by 0 bases and J by 3 bases; unmatched bases: 16. The CDR3 DNA follows: TGCAGCGTTGAAGAGTTCGAAGGGGGCGGCTTGGTGTACTATGGCTACACCTTC. Translating it yields CSVEEFEGGGLVYYGYTF.

The genes are TRBV19 and TRBJ1-4; TRBD1 is a possible D gene (6 bases). Trimming took off 5 bases at V and 7 bases at J, with 14 bases between the two ends. In germline, CDR1 is LNHDA, CDR2 SQIVND (reference sequence). The CDR3 length is 14 residues. The chain's CDR3 is CASSASTGIEKLFF. The DNA for the CDR3 is TGTGCCAGTAGTGCATCCACAGGGATTGAAAAACTGTTTTTT.

The chain has TRBV30 and TRBJ1-5; D possibly corresponds to TRBD1 (6 bases). Trimming pared 2 bases from V and 6 bases from J, leaving 17 bases between. CDR1 and CDR2 (germline): GTSNPN, SVGIG (reference sequence). The CDR3 loop spans 15 amino acids. CDR3 sequence: CAWSRSRGAGQPQHF. The CDR3 DNA reads TGTGCCTGGAGTCGGAGTCGGGGGGCAGGTCAGCCCCAGCATTTT.

In DNA, the CDR3 is TGCGCCAGCAATCCTCGGAGCGGGAGGACATACGAGCAGTACTTC. Protein sequence: CASNPRSGRTYEQYF. The chain is built from TRBV5-1 and TRBJ2-7; 9 bases match TRBD2. This CDR3 has 15 residues. CDR1 is SGHRS, CDR2 YFSETQ, per germline. V shed 6 bases, J shed 4 bases, and the junction held 11 bases outside the gene matches.

The rearrangement uses TRBV5-1 and TRBJ2-7; the match to TRBD2 covers 12 bases. J gave up 3 bases and V 2 bases, and 3 bases lay outside the gene matches. CDR1 SGHRS and CDR2 YFSETQ come from the germline V gene. This CDR3 has 15 residues. The CDR3 DNA reads as TGCGCCAGCAGCTTCGGGACTAGCGGGTTCTACGAGCAGTACTTC. Residues: CASSFGTSGFYEQYF. The entire variable domain, with the rest obtained from reference TRBV5-1 and TRBJ2-7, is as follows: KAGVTQTPRYLIKTRGQQVTLSCSPISGHRSVSWYQQTPGQGLQFLFEYFSETQRNKGNFPGRFSGRQFSNSRSEMNVSTLELGDSALYLCASSFGTSGFYEQYFGPGTRLTVT.

The V and J genes are TRBV7-2 and TRBJ2-1; 11 bases map to TRBD1. Germline V lookup: CDR1 SGHTA, CDR2 FQGNSA. After removal of 5 bases from V and 9 bases from J, the junction contained 6 bases not matched to a gene. The CDR3 sequence is 14 residues long. CDR3 nucleotides: TGTGCCAGCAGCCCCGGACAGGGGGCGAGTGAGCAGTTCTTC. Translation gives CASSPGQGASEQFF.

The CDR3 loop is CASSLEGGGISGANVLTF. CDR3 DNA: TGTGCCAGCAGCTTGGAAGGCGGGGGTATCTCTGGGGCCAACGTCCTGACTTTC. The chain is built from TRBV5-4 and TRBJ2-6; 7 bases are a match to TRBD2. The junction had 6 bases not matched to a gene; V was cut back by 0 bases and J by 0 bases. The CDR3 has 18 residues. Germline lookup yields CDR1 SGHNT and CDR2 YYREEE (reference sequence).

This clone was observed a single time. The J gene is TRBJ2-7, the V gene TRBV11-3; D possibly corresponds to TRBD1 (5 bases). Trimming removed 1 base from V and 0 bases from J, with 7 bases in between. CDR1 is SGHNT and CDR2 is YENEEA in the germline V gene. This CDR3 has 14 residues. CDR3 loop: CASSLVDSSYEQYF. CDR3 nucleotide sequence: TGTGCCAGCAGCTTAGTCGACAGCTCCTACGAGCAGTACTTC.